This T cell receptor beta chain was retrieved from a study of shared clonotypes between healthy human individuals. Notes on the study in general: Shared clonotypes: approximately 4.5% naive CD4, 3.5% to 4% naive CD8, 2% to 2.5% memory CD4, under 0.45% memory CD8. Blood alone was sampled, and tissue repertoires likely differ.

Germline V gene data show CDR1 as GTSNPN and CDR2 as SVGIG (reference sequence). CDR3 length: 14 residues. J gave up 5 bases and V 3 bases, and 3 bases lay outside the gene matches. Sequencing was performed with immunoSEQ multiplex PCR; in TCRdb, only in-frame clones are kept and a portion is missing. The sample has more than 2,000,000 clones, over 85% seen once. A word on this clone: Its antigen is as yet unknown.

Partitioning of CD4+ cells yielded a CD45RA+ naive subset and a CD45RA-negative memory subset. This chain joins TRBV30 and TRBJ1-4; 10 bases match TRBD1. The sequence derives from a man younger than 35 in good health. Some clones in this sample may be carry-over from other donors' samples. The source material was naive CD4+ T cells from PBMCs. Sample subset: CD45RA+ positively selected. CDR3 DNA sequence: TGTGCCTGGAGACTGACAGGGGGCAATGAAAAACTGTTTTTT. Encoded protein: CAWRLTGGNEKLFF.